This is a list of T cell receptor beta chains from one sample in a study of vaccination and CD4 T cells after COVID-19. TCRdb passed the PCR reads through MiXCR, listing each CDR3 protein once. The sample consists of tens of thousands of distinct CDR3 sequences, approximately 61% of them appearing once. The antigens of these receptors remain unknown. Input material: CD4+ T cells from blood, cultured in vitro. The origin of the receptors is a human donor who had recovered from COVID-19. Both conserved end residues are part of each CDR3. A D gene is named only where the DNA matches it firmly. The size field is filled for only some rows; it gives once, few, many or a size class.

J gene,D gene,clone size,V gene,CDR3 DNA,CDR3 protein
TRBJ1-2,.,.,TRBV19,TGTGCCAGTAGTGGCACGGTCGGGGTTGGGGGCTACACCTTC,CASSGTVGVGGYTF
TRBJ1-1,.,once,TRBV7-2,TGTGCCAGCAGCCCCTCTTTGGACACTGAAGCTTTCTTT,CASSPSLDTEAFF
TRBJ2-3,.,.,TRBV19,TGTGCCAGTAGTCCCAGGACAGGCACAGATACGCAGTATTTT,CASSPRTGTDTQYF
TRBJ1-3,.,.,TRBV7-8,TGTGCCAGCAGCTTGCAGGGTGCTGGAAACACCATATATTTT,CASSLQGAGNTIYF
TRBJ1-1,.,.,TRBV6-2/TRBV6-3,TGTGCCAGCAGGGAGACGCAGGGGACTGAAGCTTTCTTT,CASRETQGTEAFF
TRBJ1-1,.,.,TRBV6-1,TGTGCCAGCGCGTGGATAACAGCCCCGAAGAACACTGAAGCTTTCTTT,CASAWITAPKNTEAFF
TRBJ1-2,.,.,TRBV20-1,TGCGCAGTGCTAGAGGGAAGGCCATCCTTCGATGGCTACACCTTC,CAVLEGRPSFDGYTF
TRBJ1-2,.,few,TRBV7-2,TGTGCCAGCATCTTAGGGGGGCTGAGTCCCTATGGCTACACCTTC,CASILGGLSPYGYTF
TRBJ1-2,TRBD1,.,TRBV10-3,TGTGCCATCAGTGAGCAGGGGGCGAAACCTGGCTACACCTTC,CAISEQGAKPGYTF
TRBJ1-3,TRBD1,once,TRBV5-1,TGCGCCAGCAGCCAGCAGGGGGCACGGGGAAACACCATATATTTT,CASSQQGARGNTIYF
TRBJ1-1,.,.,TRBV7-9,TGTGCCAGCAGCTTAGCGATGTTGAGCATAAACGAAGCTTTCTTT,CASSLAMLSINEAFF
TRBJ1-5,.,.,TRBV19,TGTGCCAGTAGCTCCAGGGAAAGGGAGCCCCAGCATTTT,CASSSREREPQHF
TRBJ2-5,.,few,TRBV7-9,TGTGCCAGCAGCCGTCTGCGAATTGGCCAAGAGACCCAGTACTTC,CASSRLRIGQETQYF
TRBJ2-3,.,.,TRBV28,TGTGCCAGCAGTCGGTGGGACGGGGGCACAGATACGCAGTATTTT,CASSRWDGGTDTQYF
TRBJ2-1,TRBD2,.,TRBV20-1,TGCAGTGCTAAAGATAGCGGGGGGGCAAGCTCCTACAATGAGCAGTTCTTC,CSAKDSGGASSYNEQFF
TRBJ1-2,TRBD1,.,TRBV20-1,TGCAGTGCTAGGAGGGGACAGGGTGGTGGCTACACCTTC,CSARRGQGGGYTF
TRBJ1-6,TRBD1,few,TRBV6-1,TGTGCCAGCACAGGGGGGGCCATTTATAATTCACCCCTCCACTTT,CASTGGAIYNSPLHF
TRBJ2-3,TRBD2,.,TRBV5-4,TGTGCCAGCAGCTTGGCCGGCCAGGGAGGGGTCAGCACAGATACGCAGTATTTT,CASSLAGQGGVSTDTQYF
TRBJ2-5,.,.,TRBV10-2,TGCGCCAGCAGTCCGGGACGGAGGGGAGAGACCCAGTACTTC,CASSPGRRGETQYF
TRBJ2-7,.,.,TRBV7-8,TGTGCCAGCAGCGTAGGGCGGATGGGTCAGGGATCCACCGCCGTAACCTACGAGCAGTACTTC,CASSVGRMGQGSTAVTYEQYF
TRBJ2-1,.,.,TRBV7-9,TGTGCCAGTAGTACAGGCTCTCTCGAGTTCTTC,CASSTGSLEFF
TRBJ1-1,.,few,TRBV7-8,TGTGCCAGCTCTAGGACGGAGGGACTCGAAGCTTTCTTT,CASSRTEGLEAFF
TRBJ1-2,.,.,TRBV30,TGTGCCTGGAGTCAGGGGCGGAACTATGGCTACACCTTC,CAWSQGRNYGYTF
TRBJ1-1,TRBD1,.,TRBV2,TGTGCCAGCAGCATAAGGGGGCGACAGGTACCAGCTTTCTTT,CASSIRGRQVPAFF
TRBJ1-5,.,.,TRBV6-1,TGTGCCTGGGACTGGGGTAAGTCCCAGCATTTT,CAWDWGKSQHF
TRBJ2-1,.,.,TRBV29-1,TGCAGCGTTTCCAGCGGTTACAATGAGCAGTTCTTC,CSVSSGYNEQFF
TRBJ1-1,TRBD1,few,TRBV6-2/TRBV6-3,TGTGCCAGCAGCGGACAGGGAGTTAAAGACACTGAAGCTTTCTTT,CASSGQGVKDTEAFF
TRBJ2-6,.,once,TRBV27,TGTGCCAGCAGCGATTGGGGGAGTGGGGCCAACGTCCTGACTTTC,CASSDWGSGANVLTF
TRBJ2-2,TRBD1,.,TRBV27,TGTGCCAGCAGTTTACAGACAGGGACCGGGGAGCTGTTTTTT,CASSLQTGTGELFF
TRBJ1-5,.,.,TRBV20-1,TGCAGTGCTAGAGTCTCGGGGGGCGCGGGGCAGCCCCAGCATTTT,CSARVSGGAGQPQHF
TRBJ2-7,.,few,TRBV20-1,TGCAGTGCTAGCTCTCGGGACGAGCAGTACTTC,CSASSRDEQYF
TRBJ1-6,.,.,TRBV4-3,TGCGCCAGCAGCCAAGATTTATCGGGCAGCTATAATTCACCCCTCCACTTT,CASSQDLSGSYNSPLHF
TRBJ1-2,.,.,TRBV7-2,TGTGCCAGCAGCTTATTATACGGTTCAGGCTACACCTTC,CASSLLYGSGYTF
TRBJ2-7,.,.,TRBV11-2,TGTGCCAGCAGCTTAGCTGGACAGCCCTCCTACGAGCAGTACTTC,CASSLAGQPSYEQYF
TRBJ2-5,.,.,TRBV20-1,TGCAGTGCCGCCCCCGAGACCCAGTACTTC,CSAAPETQYF
TRBJ1-2,TRBD1,.,TRBV5-1,TGCGCCAGCAGCAGGGGACAGGCTAACTATGGCTACACCTTC,CASSRGQANYGYTF
TRBJ2-1,TRBD1,once,TRBV5-1,TGCGCCAGCAGCCCCGACAGGGCCGGGGAGCAGTTCTTC,CASSPDRAGEQFF
TRBJ1-5,.,.,TRBV7-9,TGTGCCAGCAGCTTAGGAGGGAACAATCAGCCCCAGCATTTT,CASSLGGNNQPQHF
TRBJ2-2,TRBD2,.,TRBV4-1,TGCGCCAGCAGCCTTCTAGCGGGGGGGCGATACACCGGGGAGCTGTTTTTT,CASSLLAGGRYTGELFF
TRBJ1-1,.,.,TRBV7-2,TGTGCCAGCACCGAAGGGCAGAACACTGAAGCTTTCTTT,CASTEGQNTEAFF
TRBJ1-5,.,.,TRBV19,TGTGCCAGTAGTATAGCCCCAGAACAGCCCCAGCATTTT,CASSIAPEQPQHF
TRBJ2-2,TRBD1,.,TRBV11-3,TGTGCCAGCAGCGCCCGACAGGGGGGGACCGGGGAGCTGTTTTTT,CASSARQGGTGELFF
TRBJ2-5,TRBD1,.,TRBV7-6,TGTGCCAGCAGCTTAGGACAGGGCCAAGAGACCCAGTACTTC,CASSLGQGQETQYF
TRBJ1-1,.,.,TRBV12-3/TRBV12-4,TGTGCCAGCAGTTTAATCGGGAACACTGAAGCTTTCTTT,CASSLIGNTEAFF
TRBJ1-6,.,.,TRBV7-2,TGTGCCAGCAGCACCCGACAGGTCTCACCCCTCCACTTT,CASSTRQVSPLHF
TRBJ1-1,.,few,TRBV20-1,TGCAGTGCTAGAGAAATGAGGGGAAACACTGAAGCTTTCTTT,CSAREMRGNTEAFF